Below, 13 T cell receptor beta chains from the same sample are listed, as sequenced in a study of blood T cell repertoires in COVID-19 (dated by TCRdb to 2018 to 2021). Libraries were prepared through the immunoSEQ multiplex PCR assay. TCRdb re-hosts the immuneACCESS table, in-frame sequences only. Its copies lack some clones; in the studies checked, an unresolved V gene accounts for under half of them, and the cause for the rest is not known. Across this sample there are approximately 61,000 clones, with around 86% seen only once. The ten most abundant clones make up approximately 14% of the sample. The sample consisted of peripheral blood. The receptor source for this set is a human donor in a cohort sampled during active COVID-19.

The V gene is TRBV7-2, the J gene TRBJ1-1, with TRBD1 as a possible D gene (5 bases). Trimming removed 1 base from V and 5 bases from J, with 14 bases in between. CDR1 and CDR2 (germline): SGHTA, FQGNSA. This CDR3 contains 15 residues. The DNA for the CDR3 is TGTGCCAGCAGCTTAGGTGCGTCAGGGAGGACTGAAGCTTTCTTT. Residues: CASSLGASGRTEAFF.

V gene TRBV6-5 combines with J gene TRBJ1-4, with 8 bases aligning to TRBD1. From germline, CDR1 is MNHEY and CDR2 SVGAGI. This CDR3 contains 15 residues. Trimming took 6 bases from V and 3 from J; bases not matched to a gene: 6. The CDR3 region has the DNA TGTGCCAGCAGGGGGACAGGCGAACCTAATGAAAAACTGTTTTTT. It translates to CASRGTGEPNEKLFF.

The V gene is TRBV2, the J gene TRBJ2-7; 9 nucleotides align to TRBD1. Unmatched junction bases numbered 1, after V lost 1 base and J lost 3 bases. The CDR3 is made up of 14 amino acids. Germline V gene lookup returns CDR1 SNHLY and CDR2 FYNNEI. The CDR3 loop is CASSEGQGDYEQYF. The CDR3 DNA reads as TGTGCCAGCAGTGAAGGACAGGGGGACTACGAGCAGTACTTC. The full variable domain, its missing parts supplied by reference TRBV2 and TRBJ2-7, is EPEVTQTPSHQVTQMGQEVILRCVPISNHLYFYWYRQILGQKVEFLVSFYNNEISEKSEIFDDQFSVERPDGSNFTLKIRSTKLEDSAMYFCASSEGQGDYEQYFGPGTRLTVT.

This chain connects TRBV19 to TRBJ2-7, with 7 bases aligning to TRBD2. Germline assignment: CDR1 LNHDA and CDR2 SQIVND (reference sequence). The CDR3 sequence is 13 residues long. Trimming cost V 9 bases and J 5 bases; bases outside gene matches: 10. For the CDR3, the DNA is TGTGCCAGCTCTGGACTAGTTCGCCACGAGCAGTACTTC. Translation: CASSGLVRHEQYF.

V is TRBV25-1 and J is TRBJ2-7; no firm D call. Germline CDR1 reads MGHDK; CDR2 reads SYGVNS. This CDR3 has 13 amino acids. Trimming removed 4 bases from V and 3 bases from J, with 10 bases in between. For the CDR3, the DNA is TGTGCCAGCAGTGCGTCACAGAACTACGAGCAGTACTTC. Amino acid sequence: CASSASQNYEQYF.

The chain employs TRBV11-3 and TRBJ2-3; D is uncertain. Germline V lookup: CDR1 SGHNT, CDR2 YENEEA. The CDR3 length is 11 residues. Trimming took off 2 bases at V and 5 bases at J, with 2 bases between the two ends. This CDR3 is CASSLQDTQYF. The DNA of the CDR3 is TGTGCCAGCAGCTTACAAGATACGCAGTATTTT.

V usage is TRBV28 and J usage is TRBJ1-2; no clear D gene. This CDR3 has 13 amino acids. Trimming shortened V by 6 bases and J by 7 bases, and 15 bases separated the two germline ends. CDR1 MDHEN and CDR2 SYDVKM come from the germline V gene. The CDR3, as DNA: TGTGCCAGCAGCGAAAGACCGCGGGGTGGCTACACCTTC. It yields the protein CASSERPRGGYTF.

This chain connects TRBV9 to TRBJ2-1, with D possibly TRBD1 on 5 matching bases. Trimming shortened V by 3 bases and J by 6 bases, and 10 bases separated the two germline ends. The V gene's germline CDR1 is SGDLS and CDR2 YYNGEE. This CDR3 spans 13 amino acids. The CDR3 coding sequence is TGTGCCAGCAGCGAACGACAGAGCAATGAGCAGTTCTTC. Protein product: CASSERQSNEQFF.

This clone was observed a single time. CDR3 region: CASSQENLAGGRNEQFF. CDR3 DNA: TGTGCCAGCAGCCAAGAGAACCTAGCGGGAGGGCGCAATGAGCAGTTCTTC. The V call is TRBV14, the J call TRBJ2-1; 12 bases match TRBD2. The CDR3 totals 17 residues. CDR1 is SGHDN and CDR2 is FVKESK in the germline V gene. After removal of 0 bases from V and 6 bases from J, the junction contained 6 bases not matched to a gene.

This clone was counted once. J is TRBJ1-1 and V is TRBV3-1 (or the pseudogene TRBV3-2), with a weak D call TRBD1 (6 bases). V lost 4 bases and J lost 4, with 10 bases in between. Germline CDR1 and CDR2: LGHDT and YNNKEL (reference sequence). The length of the CDR3 is 13 residues. CDR3 loop: CASSLQGSTEAFF. The CDR3 DNA sequence: TGTGCCAGCAGCCTGCAGGGGTCCACTGAAGCTTTCTTT.

The chain links TRBV19 to TRBJ2-1, with 7 bases aligning to TRBD1. V lost 6 bases to trimming and J lost 8 bases; unmatched junction nucleotides: 7. CDR3 length equals 13 residues. Germline CDR1 reads LNHDA; CDR2 reads SQIVND (reference sequence). The DNA of the CDR3 is TGTGCCAGTAGAGAACAGGGGTGGGATGAGCAGTTCTTC. It codes for CASREQGWDEQFF.

V gene TRBV10-3 combines with J gene TRBJ2-3; 7 bases match TRBD2. Trimming removed 11 bases from V and 6 bases from J; junction bases left unmatched: 14. This CDR3 region has 14 residues. Germline V lookup: CDR1 ENHRY, CDR2 SYGVKD. CDR3 DNA sequence: TGTGCCTCAGAAGACGGGAGGCGCGAGGATACGCAGTATTTT. This encodes CASEDGRREDTQYF.

V is TRBV24-1 and J is TRBJ2-7; D unresolved. V lost 7 bases and J lost 2, with 14 bases in between. This CDR3 contains 14 residues. The germline CDR1 and CDR2 sequences are KGHDR and SFDVKD. CDR3 in DNA: TGTGCCACCAGCCACTCCCTTGCGCCCTACGAGCAGTACTTC. Translating gives CATSHSLAPYEQYF.